This TCR beta chain was identified in a study of cytomegalovirus exposure and HLA in healthy donors. Study context: Per a later analysis, the 666 first-cohort and 120 validation repertoires shared one platform.

Study results and caveats: A list of more than 150 TCR beta chains associated with cytomegalovirus was given. According to a subsequent analysis, TCR clusters identified in the first cohort showed a tendency to co-occur across the approximately 120 validation repertoires.

As regards this clone: What it recognizes is unknown.

The CDR3 has 16 residues. V was trimmed by 4 bases and J by 1 base, leaving 15 bases between them. From germline, CDR1 is MDHEN and CDR2 SYDVKM. Clones were sequenced by immunoSEQ multiplex PCR, and TCRdb holds only the in-frame ones, with some missing. The table shows 200,000 to 300,000 clones, with roughly 86% occurring only once. This TCR derives from a woman aged 25 to 39 in good health and CMV-seropositive. Sequencing was carried out using PBMCs. The V gene is TRBV28, the J gene TRBJ2-3, with D possibly being TRBD2 (5 bases). The DNA of the CDR3 is TGTGCCAGCAGTTCAGCAAGGAGGCCGGGCACAGATACGCAGTATTTT. Protein sequence: CASSSARRPGTDTQYF.